This TCR beta chain came from a study of T cell repertoires in cytomegalovirus infection. This clonotype was recorded at least ten times. As yet, its antigen is unknown. TCRdb reprocessed the reads via MiXCR and lists one record per CDR3 protein. The data show around 900,000 distinct CDR3 sequences, with 30% to 40% seen just once and over 11% held by the top ten. Points from the study as a whole: Carriers of CMV and the relevant HLA type were discriminated by public TCR beta frequency.

V was pared by 3 bases and J by 2 bases, with 5 bases between. CDR3 length: 14 amino acids. The input for sequencing was cultured CD8+ T cells from PBMCs, taken from culture after CMV antigen stimulation. The TCR originated in a human donor in good health (CMV status not recorded). Some clones in this sample may be carry-over from other donors' samples. This chain joins TRBV12-3 or TRBV12-4 and TRBJ2-6, with a tentative D call TRBD1 (5 bases). The CDR3 DNA follows: TGTGCCAGCAGTTTGGGGCCTGGGGCCAACGTCCTGACTTTC. Its protein is CASSLGPGANVLTF.